This TCR beta chain emerged from a study of blood T cell repertoires in COVID-19. The wider study: Material from acute and convalescent COVID-19 was sourced from the United States, Italy and Spain. PBMCs, B-cell-depleted T cells, or T cells provided the cDNA or gDNA that made up the material.

Note on this clone: The identical CDR3 is also encoded by other nucleotide sequences in the sample.

V shed 6 bases and J 7 bases; nucleotides not matched to a gene: 13. Germline CDR1 LGHNA, CDR2 YSLEER. The CDR3 length is 15 residues. Under the authors' procedure: Amplification of reference gene primers provided the estimated nucleated cell counts. Profiled with immunoSEQ multiplex PCR; TCRdb holds only in-frame clones, not every one. V and J calls plus clone size are reproduced from that table; the DNA served to infer D and trimming. The sample lists more than 200,000 clones, approximately 90% seen once, with over 4% in the top ten. Donors of Cohort 3 who recovered were those that had two negative PCRs, clearance, or symptom resolution.

The receptor was isolated from a woman in her 30s who had recovered from COVID-19. The chain carries TRBV4-3 and TRBJ1-2, with TRBD1 matching 8 bases. The specimen was PBMCs or T cells enriched from blood (not recorded which). Here the CDR3 reads CASSQMGRGQGGYTF. CDR3 nucleotide sequence: TGCGCCAGCAGTCAAATGGGCAGGGGGCAGGGTGGCTACACCTTC.